This TCR beta chain appears in the sequencing data of a study of beta chain features in type 1 diabetes. In the case of this clone: Its target is not known.

The study reverse transcribed the entire isolated RNA, so it sequenced expressed TCRB transcripts. Using immunoSEQ multiplex PCR, the repertoire was profiled, and TCRdb retains in-frame clones only, with some absent. The data contain roughly 170,000 clones, about 12% of them singletons. The V and J ends lost 3 bases and 5 bases, in that order; junction bases with no gene match: 4. The CDR3 length is 13 residues. Germline V CDR1 and CDR2: SGDLS, YYNGEE. Populations isolated by sorting all had purity greater than 95%. Study-level findings and limits: These data did not resolve whether HLA type affects TCRB rearrangement. Researchers caution that PCR might favor shorter templates, equally among patients and controls. Type 1 diabetes patients showed fewer insertions and more deletions at VDJ junctions.

V gene TRBV9 combines with J gene TRBJ1-2, with 7 bases that match TRBD1. The sequencing sample was made of central memory CD4+ T cells from blood. The sequence came from a woman under 30 in good health. This chain's CDR3 is CASSEAGGYGYTF. DNA for the CDR3: TGTGCCAGCAGCGAGGCAGGGGGGTATGGCTACACCTTC. Drawing the rest from reference TRBV9 and TRBJ1-2, the complete variable domain is DSGVTQTPKHLITATGQRVTLRCSPRSGDLSVYWYQQSLDQGLQFLIQYYNGEERAKGNILERFSAQQFPDLHSELNLSSLELGDSALYFCASSEAGGYGYTFGSGTRLTVV.